Listed below are T cell receptor beta chains from one sample, sequenced in a study of CD8 T cells in ankylosing spondylitis. Using its own MiXCR run on the 5' RACE reads, TCRdb lists one record per CDR3 protein. The sample has a few hundred thousand distinct CDR3 sequences, 15% to 20% seen once; the top ten hold roughly 42%. The sequencing input was blood, either unsorted or a sorted T cell fraction (not recorded which). The receptors derive from a male donor with ankylosing spondylitis. Each CDR3 is given with its conserved first and last residue. The order of the fields is clone size, J gene, V gene, D gene, CDR3 protein, CDR3 DNA. D genes are given only for firm matches. Expanded clones are given a class, and other clones once, few, many or no size at all.

clone size: .
J gene: TRBJ2-1
V gene: TRBV4-1
D gene: TRBD2
CDR3 protein: CASSQDGGTSVHEQFF
CDR3 DNA: TGCGCCAGCAGCCAAGATGGGGGGACTAGCGTCCATGAGCAGTTCTTC

clone size: many
J gene: TRBJ1-5
V gene: TRBV7-8
D gene: TRBD1
CDR3 protein: CASSLARDRGLGSQPQHF
CDR3 DNA: TGTGCCAGCAGCTTAGCCCGGGACAGGGGGCTGGGATCTCAGCCCCAGCATTTT

clone size: .
J gene: TRBJ1-5
V gene: TRBV19
D gene: .
CDR3 protein: CASSMGGAPQDQPQHF
CDR3 DNA: TGTGCCAGTAGTATGGGAGGGGCGCCCCAGGATCAGCCCCAGCATTTT

clone size: .
J gene: TRBJ2-5
V gene: TRBV18
D gene: .
CDR3 protein: CASSPPVGQETQYF
CDR3 DNA: TGTGCCAGCTCACCCCCTGTGGGTCAAGAGACCCAGTACTTC

clone size: few
J gene: TRBJ1-4
V gene: TRBV29-1
D gene: .
CDR3 protein: CSVEVRGLNEKLFF
CDR3 DNA: TGCAGCGTTGAAGTTAGGGGTCTTAATGAAAAACTGTTTTTT

clone size: few
J gene: TRBJ1-1
V gene: TRBV28
D gene: .
CDR3 protein: CASSLWDERVPHTEAFF
CDR3 DNA: TGTGCCAGCAGTTTATGGGACGAAAGGGTTCCTCACACTGAAGCTTTCTTT

clone size: .
J gene: TRBJ1-1
V gene: TRBV29-1
D gene: TRBD1
CDR3 protein: CSVVGQGISEAFF
CDR3 DNA: TGCAGCGTTGTGGGACAGGGGATCAGTGAAGCTTTCTTT

clone size: few
J gene: TRBJ2-1
V gene: TRBV29-1
D gene: .
CDR3 protein: CSVFSGKAYNEQFF
CDR3 DNA: TGCAGCGTTTTTAGTGGGAAGGCCTACAATGAGCAGTTCTTC

clone size: .
J gene: TRBJ2-7
V gene: TRBV5-1
D gene: .
CDR3 protein: CASSLEYGYEQYF
CDR3 DNA: TGCGCCAGCAGCTTGGAGTACGGTTACGAGCAGTACTTC

clone size: .
J gene: TRBJ2-1
V gene: TRBV25-1
D gene: .
CDR3 protein: CASSEQDGTLSSYTEQFF
CDR3 DNA: TGTGCCAGCAGTGAACAGGATGGCACGTTGAGCTCCTACACTGAGCAGTTCTTC

clone size: .
J gene: TRBJ1-1
V gene: TRBV28
D gene: .
CDR3 protein: CASSPSNTEAFF
CDR3 DNA: TGTGCCAGCAGTCCTTCGAACACTGAAGCTTTCTTT

clone size: .
J gene: TRBJ2-7
V gene: TRBV29-1
D gene: .
CDR3 protein: CSVAKVVRGVREQYF
CDR3 DNA: TGCAGCGTTGCGAAGGTGGTCAGGGGTGTGCGAGAGCAGTACTTC

clone size: .
J gene: TRBJ2-7
V gene: TRBV6-2/TRBV6-3
D gene: TRBD1
CDR3 protein: CASSYGDSTYEQYF
CDR3 DNA: TGTGCCAGCAGTTACGGGGACAGTACCTACGAGCAGTACTTC

clone size: .
J gene: TRBJ2-6
V gene: TRBV6-4
D gene: TRBD1
CDR3 protein: CASSEQGPGANVLTF
CDR3 DNA: TGTGCCAGCAGTGAACAGGGGCCTGGGGCCAACGTCCTGACTTTC

clone size: .
J gene: TRBJ2-7
V gene: TRBV12-3/TRBV12-4
D gene: .
CDR3 protein: CASRSPGGEQYF
CDR3 DNA: TGTGCCAGCAGGTCCCCTGGGGGAGAGCAGTACTTC

clone size: .
J gene: TRBJ2-1
V gene: TRBV12-3/TRBV12-4
D gene: TRBD2
CDR3 protein: CASSKAGVHYNEQFF
CDR3 DNA: TGTGCCAGCAGCAAAGCGGGGGTTCACTACAATGAGCAGTTCTTC